The rows below give T cell receptor beta chains drawn from one sample of a study of CXCR3-negative and CXCR3-positive naive CD8 T cells. Reprocessing the 5' RACE reads, TCRdb reports a single entry for every CDR3 protein and omits DNA. Listed are about 150,000 distinct CDR3 sequences; nearly 0.5% falls within the top ten. The sequencing input was naive CXCR3+ CD8+ T cells from blood. The receptors were sampled from a human donor in good health. Some clones in this sample may be carry-over from other donors' samples. CDR3s include the opening cysteine and the closing phenylalanine or tryptophan.

J gene,V gene,CDR3 protein
TRBJ2-7,TRBV7-9,CASSQRAGYEQYF
TRBJ2-2,TRBV29-1,CSVERDISPNTGELFF
TRBJ1-5,TRBV30,CAWSLDGGGGNQPQHF
TRBJ2-7,TRBV29-1,CSVEPGTGGYEQYF
TRBJ2-1,TRBV4-1,CASSELGREQFF
TRBJ2-3,TRBV27,CASSLRMGFPDTQYF
TRBJ2-5,TRBV21-1,CASSRTSGGRQETQYF
TRBJ2-2,TRBV29-1,CSVVWGTGELFF
TRBJ1-5,TRBV24-1,CATQQTDWACQPQHF
TRBJ2-7,TRBV25-1,CASSESQDESSYEQYF